The clone carrying this TCR beta chain is labeled medium-sized. Its antigen is undetermined. The germline gives CDR1 SGHNT, CDR2 YYREEE (reference sequence). The CDR3 sequence is 12 residues long. With 4 bases removed from V and 5 bases from J, the gap between germline ends came to 7 bases. Expressed TCRB transcripts got sequenced, as all isolated RNA was reverse transcribed. Generated by immunoSEQ multiplex PCR, the TCRdb table keeps only in-frame clones and is missing some. This sample yields around 41,000 clones, of which around 63% are seen a single time; approximately 1.7% belongs to the top ten. This entry is derived from a study of beta chain features in type 1 diabetes. Whole-study results and caveats: All four CD4+ subsets of Type 1 diabetes patients contained TCRB CDR3s that were moderately but significantly shorter.

The rearrangement joins TRBV5-4 to TRBJ1-5, with D uncertain. The specimen was Tregs from blood. The receptor's source is a young man with type 1 diabetes. Some clones in this sample may be carry-over from other donors' samples. In DNA form, the CDR3 reads TGTGCCAGCAGCATCGGGGATCAGCCCCAGCATTTT. It translates to CASSIGDQPQHF. Filled out from reference TRBV5-4 and TRBJ1-5, the complete variable domain reads ETGVTQSPTHLIKTRGQQVTLRCSSQSGHNTVSWYQQALGQGPQFIFQYYREEENGRGNFPPRFSGLQFPNYSSELNVNALELDDSALYLCASSIGDQPQHFGDGTRLSIL.